This T cell receptor (beta chain) was documented in a study of blood T cell repertoires in COVID-19. Study summary: PBMCs, B-cell-depleted T cells, or T cells provided the cDNA or gDNA that made up the material.

The germline CDR1 and CDR2 sequences are LNHDA and SQIVND (reference sequence). The CDR3 sequence is 13 residues long. V dropped 5 bases and J dropped 3 bases, with 8 bases sitting between them. Donors of Cohort 3 who recovered were those that had two negative PCRs, clearance, or symptom resolution. Using immunoSEQ multiplex PCR, the repertoire was profiled, and TCRdb retains in-frame clones only, with some absent. This sample yields hundreds of thousands of clones, of which 70% to 90% are seen a single time; 1.5% to 2% belongs to the top ten. The sequenced sample consisted of PBMCs or T cells enriched from blood (not recorded which). This TCR derives from a woman aged 45-59 years who had recovered from COVID-19. This chain connects TRBV19 to TRBJ2-1; D is possibly TRBD2 (6 bases). The CDR3 here is CASSPGGYNEQFF. The CDR3 nucleotides are TGTGCCAGTAGTCCCGGGGGCTACAATGAGCAGTTCTTC.